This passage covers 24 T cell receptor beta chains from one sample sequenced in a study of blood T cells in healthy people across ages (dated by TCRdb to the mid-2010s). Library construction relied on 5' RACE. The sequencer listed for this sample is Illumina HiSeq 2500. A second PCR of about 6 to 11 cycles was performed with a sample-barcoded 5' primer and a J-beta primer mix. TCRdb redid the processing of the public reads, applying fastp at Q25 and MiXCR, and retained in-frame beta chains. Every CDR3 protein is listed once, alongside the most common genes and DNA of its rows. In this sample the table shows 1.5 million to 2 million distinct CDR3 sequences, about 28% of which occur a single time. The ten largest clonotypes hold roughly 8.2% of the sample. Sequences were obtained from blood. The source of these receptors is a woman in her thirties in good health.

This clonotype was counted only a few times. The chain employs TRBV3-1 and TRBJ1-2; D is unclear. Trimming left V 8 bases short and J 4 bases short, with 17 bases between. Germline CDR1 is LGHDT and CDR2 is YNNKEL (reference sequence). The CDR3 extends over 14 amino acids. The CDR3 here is CASCSGGKLYGYTF. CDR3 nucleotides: TGTGCCAGCTGTTCGGGAGGAAAACTCTATGGCTACACCTTC.

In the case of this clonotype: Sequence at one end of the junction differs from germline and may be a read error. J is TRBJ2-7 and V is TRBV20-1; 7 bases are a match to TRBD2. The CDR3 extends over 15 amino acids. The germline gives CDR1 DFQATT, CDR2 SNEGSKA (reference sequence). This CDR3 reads CSTRTVRELKNEQYF. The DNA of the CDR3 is TGCAGTACTAGAACGGTGCGGGAGCTGAAGAACGAGCAGTACTTC.

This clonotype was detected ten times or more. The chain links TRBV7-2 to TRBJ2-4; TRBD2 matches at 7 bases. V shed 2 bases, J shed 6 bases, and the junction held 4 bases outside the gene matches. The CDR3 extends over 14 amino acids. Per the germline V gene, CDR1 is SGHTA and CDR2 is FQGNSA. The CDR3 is CASSLRLAANIQYF. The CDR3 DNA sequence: TGTGCCAGCAGCTTACGGCTAGCGGCAAACATTCAGTACTTC. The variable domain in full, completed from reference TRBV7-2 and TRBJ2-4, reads GAGVSQSPSNKVTEKGKDVELRCDPISGHTALYWYRQSLGQGLEFLIYFQGNSAPDKSGLPSDRFSAERTGGSVSTLTIQRTQQEDSAVYLCASSLRLAANIQYFGAGTRLSVL.

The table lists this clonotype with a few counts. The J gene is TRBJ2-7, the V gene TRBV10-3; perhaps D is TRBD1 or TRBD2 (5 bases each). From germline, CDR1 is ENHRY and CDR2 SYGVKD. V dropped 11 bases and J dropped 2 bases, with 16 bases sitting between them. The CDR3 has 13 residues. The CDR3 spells CASLPGPTYEQYF. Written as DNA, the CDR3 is TGTGCCTCATTACCGGGGCCAACCTACGAGCAGTACTTC.

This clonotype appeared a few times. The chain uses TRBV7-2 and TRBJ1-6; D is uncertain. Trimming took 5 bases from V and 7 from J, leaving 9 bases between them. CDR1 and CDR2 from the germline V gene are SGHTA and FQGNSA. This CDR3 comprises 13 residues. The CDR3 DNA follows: TGTGCCAGCAGCCTCGACATAAATTCACCCCTCCACTTT. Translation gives CASSLDINSPLHF.

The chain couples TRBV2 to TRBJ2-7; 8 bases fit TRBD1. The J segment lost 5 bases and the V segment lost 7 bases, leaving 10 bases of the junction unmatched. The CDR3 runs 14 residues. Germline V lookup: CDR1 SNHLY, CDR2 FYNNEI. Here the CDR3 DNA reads TGTGCCAGCAAAGGTGGCAGGGGGCAGAACGAGCAGTACTTC. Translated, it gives CASKGGRGQNEQYF.

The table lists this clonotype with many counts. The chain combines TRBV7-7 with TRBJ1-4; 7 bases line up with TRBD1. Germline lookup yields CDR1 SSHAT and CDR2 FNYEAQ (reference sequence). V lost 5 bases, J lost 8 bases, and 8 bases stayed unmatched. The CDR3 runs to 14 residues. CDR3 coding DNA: TGTGCCAGCAGCCCGACAGGGTTAGGCGAAAAACTGTTTTTT. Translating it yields CASSPTGLGEKLFF.

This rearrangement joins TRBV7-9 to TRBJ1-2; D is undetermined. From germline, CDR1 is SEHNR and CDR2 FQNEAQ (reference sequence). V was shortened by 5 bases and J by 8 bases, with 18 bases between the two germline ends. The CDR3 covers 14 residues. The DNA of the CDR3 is TGTGCCAGCAGCCCAGAGCTACGAGGATACGGCTACACCTTC. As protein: CASSPELRGYGYTF.

Written as DNA, the CDR3 is TGCAGTGCTGAGCCTCTGGGGACACAGGGCCAAATTTTCTATTATGGCTACACCTTC. Protein product: CSAEPLGTQGQIFYYGYTF. The chain links TRBV20-1 to TRBJ1-2; D may be TRBD1 (6 bases). The CDR3 spans 19 residues. Trimming removed 5 bases from V and 5 bases from J, with 33 bases in between. The germline CDR1 and CDR2 sequences are DFQATT and SNEGSKA (reference sequence).

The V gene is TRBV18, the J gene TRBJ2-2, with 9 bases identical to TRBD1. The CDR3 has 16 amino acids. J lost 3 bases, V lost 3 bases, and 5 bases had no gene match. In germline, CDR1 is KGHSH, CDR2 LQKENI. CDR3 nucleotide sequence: TGTGCCAGCTCACCGCCGGGACAGGGCTACACCGGGGAGCTGTTTTTT. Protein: CASSPPGQGYTGELFF.

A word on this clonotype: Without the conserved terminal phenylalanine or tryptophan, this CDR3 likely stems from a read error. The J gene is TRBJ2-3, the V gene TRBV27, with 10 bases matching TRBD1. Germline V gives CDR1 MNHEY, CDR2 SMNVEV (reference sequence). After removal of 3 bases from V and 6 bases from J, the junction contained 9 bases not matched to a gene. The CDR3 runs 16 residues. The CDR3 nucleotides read TGTGCCAGCAGTTTCCAACCCGACAGGGGGCGGGATACGCAGTATTGT. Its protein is CASSFQPDRGRDTQYC.

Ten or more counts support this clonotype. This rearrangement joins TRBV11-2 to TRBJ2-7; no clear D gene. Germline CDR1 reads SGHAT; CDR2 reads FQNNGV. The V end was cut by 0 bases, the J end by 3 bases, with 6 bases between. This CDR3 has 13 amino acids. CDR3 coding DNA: TGTGCCAGCAGCTTAGATCTTATCTACGAGCAGTACTTC. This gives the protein CASSLDLIYEQYF.

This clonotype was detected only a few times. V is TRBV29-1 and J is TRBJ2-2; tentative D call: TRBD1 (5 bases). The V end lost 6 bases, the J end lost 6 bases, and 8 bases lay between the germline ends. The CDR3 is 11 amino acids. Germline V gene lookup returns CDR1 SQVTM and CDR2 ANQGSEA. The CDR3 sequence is CSVWGSGELFF. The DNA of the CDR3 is TGCAGCGTATGGGGCTCCGGGGAGCTGTTTTTT.

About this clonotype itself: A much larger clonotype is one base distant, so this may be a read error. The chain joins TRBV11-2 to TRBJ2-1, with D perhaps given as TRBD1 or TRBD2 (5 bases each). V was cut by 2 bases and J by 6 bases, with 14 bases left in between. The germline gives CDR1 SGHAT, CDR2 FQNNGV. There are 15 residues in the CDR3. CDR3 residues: CASSLSGARVNEQFF. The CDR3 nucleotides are TGTGCCAGCAGCTTATCCGGGGCTCGAGTCAATGAGCAGTTCTTC.

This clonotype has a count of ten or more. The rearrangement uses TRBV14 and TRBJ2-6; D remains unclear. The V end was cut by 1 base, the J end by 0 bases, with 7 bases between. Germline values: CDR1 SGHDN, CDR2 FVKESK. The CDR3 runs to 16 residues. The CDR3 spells CASSQGGYSGANVLTF. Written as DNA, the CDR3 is TGTGCCAGCAGCCAAGGGGGTTACTCTGGGGCCAACGTCCTGACTTTC.

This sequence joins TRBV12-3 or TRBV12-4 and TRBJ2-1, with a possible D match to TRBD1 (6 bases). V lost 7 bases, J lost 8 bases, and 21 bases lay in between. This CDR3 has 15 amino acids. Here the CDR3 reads CASTQRDKGVYEQFF. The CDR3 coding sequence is TGTGCCAGCACTCAAAGGGACAAGGGCGTCTATGAGCAGTTCTTC.

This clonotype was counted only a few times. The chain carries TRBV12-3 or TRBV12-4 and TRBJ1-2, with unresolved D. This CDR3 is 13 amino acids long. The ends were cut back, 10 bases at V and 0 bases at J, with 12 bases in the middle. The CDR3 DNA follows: TGTGCCATCGAGGCCTTAGCTAACTATGGCTACACCTTC. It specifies CAIEALANYGYTF.

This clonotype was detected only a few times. Here the CDR3 DNA reads TGTGCCATCAGTGAAGATAGGGGCGGGTTGAAAGATACGCAGTATTTT. It is translated as CAISEDRGGLKDTQYF. The J gene is TRBJ2-3, the V gene TRBV10-3; D is tentatively TRBD1 or TRBD2 (5 bases each). V was trimmed by 3 bases and J by 5 bases, leaving 18 bases between them. The CDR3 is 16 residues long. Germline CDR1 is ENHRY and CDR2 is SYGVKD.

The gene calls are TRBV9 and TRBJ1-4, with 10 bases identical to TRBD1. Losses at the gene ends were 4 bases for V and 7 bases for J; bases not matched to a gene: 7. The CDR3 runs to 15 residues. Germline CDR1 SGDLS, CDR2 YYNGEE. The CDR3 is CASSPRQGAVEKLFF. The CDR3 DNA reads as TGTGCCAGCAGCCCCAGACAGGGGGCTGTTGAAAAACTGTTTTTT.

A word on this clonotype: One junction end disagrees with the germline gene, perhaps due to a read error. CDR3 nucleotides: TGTGTCAGCAGCTTGGACGGGGCTAACTATGGCTACACCTTC. Protein product: CVSSLDGANYGYTF. The chain links TRBV5-5 to TRBJ1-2; unclear D gene. From germline, CDR1 is SGHKS and CDR2 YYEKEE (reference sequence). CDR3 length: 14 residues. Combining the CDR3 with reference TRBV5-5 and TRBJ1-2 gives the whole variable domain DAGVTQSPTHLIKTRGQQVTLRCSPISGHKSVSWYQQVLGQGPQFIFQYYEKEERGRGNFPDRFSARQFPNYSSELNVNALLLGDSALYLCVSSLDGANYGYTFGSGTRLTVV.

The DNA of the CDR3 is TGTGCCAGCAGCCGAGGACTAGCGGGAGTCAATGAGCAGTACTTC. Translating it yields CASSRGLAGVNEQYF. The chain is built from TRBV7-2 and TRBJ2-5, with TRBD2 matching over 13 bases. The junction had 11 bases not matched to a gene; V was cut back by 5 bases and J by 11 bases. The CDR3 is 15 residues long. In germline, CDR1 is SGHTA, CDR2 FQGNSA.

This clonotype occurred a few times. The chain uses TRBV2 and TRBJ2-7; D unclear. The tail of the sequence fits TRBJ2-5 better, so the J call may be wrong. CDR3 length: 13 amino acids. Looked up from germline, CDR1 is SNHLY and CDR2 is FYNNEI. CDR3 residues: CASSSTPRETQYF. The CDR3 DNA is TGTGCCAGCAGTTCTACACCAAGGGAGACCCAGTACTTC.

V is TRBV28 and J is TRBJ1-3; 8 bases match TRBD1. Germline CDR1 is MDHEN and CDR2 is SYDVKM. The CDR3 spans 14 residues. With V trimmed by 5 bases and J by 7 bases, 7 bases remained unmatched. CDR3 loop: CASSTQGGRNTIYF. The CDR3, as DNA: TGTGCCAGCAGTACACAGGGGGGTAGGAACACCATATATTTT.

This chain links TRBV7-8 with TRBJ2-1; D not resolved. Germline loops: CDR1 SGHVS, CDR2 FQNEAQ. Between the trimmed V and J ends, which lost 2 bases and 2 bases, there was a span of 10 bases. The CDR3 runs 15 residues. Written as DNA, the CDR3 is TGTGCCAGCAGCTTAAGAGTGGGCCCCTACAATGAGCAGTTCTTC. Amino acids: CASSLRVGPYNEQFF.